These 20 T cell receptor beta chains were all obtained from the same sample, sequenced in a study of blood T cell repertoires in COVID-19. Method: immunoSEQ multiplex PCR; TCRdb's copy keeps in-frame clones and lacks some. The sample yields more than 120,000 clones, approximately 87% seen once. Sequencing was carried out using peripheral blood. The receptors originated from a woman aged 50 to 60 with active or convalescent COVID-19.

CDR3 DNA: TGTGCCAGCAGTTTAGGGGGGTGGAGTGGCTACACCTTC. It yields the protein CASSLGGWSGYTF. The chain has TRBV28 and TRBJ1-2; TRBD1 is a possible D gene (5 bases). The CDR3 is 13 amino acids. Looked up from germline, CDR1 is MDHEN and CDR2 is SYDVKM. The V gene lost 2 bases and the J gene lost 7 bases, with 11 bases spanning the gap.

This chain links TRBV7-3 with TRBJ2-3, with TRBD1 matching 9 bases. There are 18 residues in the CDR3. Germline-derived CDR1 and CDR2 are SGHTA and FQGTGA. V dropped 0 bases and J dropped 1; count of bases not matched to a gene: 8. The CDR3 loop reads CASSLTGTGWSGTDTQYF. CDR3 coding DNA: TGTGCCAGCAGCTTAACCGGGACAGGGTGGTCGGGCACAGATACGCAGTATTTT.

The chain couples TRBV6-5 to TRBJ1-2; a weak D match, TRBD1 (6 bases). The CDR3 runs 14 residues. Trimming took off 2 bases at V and 7 bases at J, with 14 bases between the two ends. From germline, CDR1 is MNHEY and CDR2 SVGAGI. The CDR3 nucleotides read TGTGCCAGCAGTTACGCAGGGGCTTCAGGTGGCTACACCTTC. This gives the protein CASSYAGASGGYTF.

J is TRBJ2-5 and V is TRBV9; 13 bases map to TRBD2. Per the germline V gene, CDR1 is SGDLS and CDR2 is YYNGEE. The V and J ends lost 3 bases and 7 bases, in that order; junction bases with no gene match: 3. The CDR3 is 14 residues long. The DNA of the CDR3 is TGTGCCAGCAGCGGACTAGCGGGGGGAGGGACCCAGTACTTC. Its translation: CASSGLAGGGTQYF.

J is TRBJ1-1 and V is TRBV7-2; no clear D gene. Germline lookup yields CDR1 SGHTA and CDR2 FQGNSA. Between the trimmed V and J ends, which lost 0 bases and 7 bases, there was a span of 9 bases. The CDR3 sequence is 13 residues long. The chain's CDR3 is CASSLAGRSEAFF. CDR3 nucleotide sequence: TGTGCCAGCAGCTTAGCAGGGAGGAGTGAAGCTTTCTTT.

Regarding this clone: The sample has other DNA sequences that encode this CDR3 too. The chain links TRBV14 to TRBJ2-6; possible D gene TRBD2, 5 bases. The CDR3 covers 15 residues. V lost 2 bases and J lost 2, with 7 bases in between. Looked up from germline, CDR1 is SGHDN and CDR2 is FVKESK. The CDR3 DNA follows: TGTGCCAGCAGCCAATGGGGAGCTGGGGCCAACGTCCTGACTTTC. As protein: CASSQWGAGANVLTF.

Points on this clone: Other DNA sequences in this specimen translate into the identical CDR3. The V gene is TRBV7-2, the J gene TRBJ1-2; weak D call: TRBD1 (6 bases). This CDR3 has 13 amino acids. V lost 5 bases, J lost 2 bases, and 9 bases lay in between. CDR1 and CDR2 from the germline V gene are SGHTA and FQGNSA. The CDR3 reads CASSRGQNYGYTF. The CDR3 DNA reads as TGTGCCAGCAGCCGCGGACAGAACTATGGCTACACCTTC.

In DNA, the CDR3 is TGTGCCTGGAGTGGGGGGCGAGAGACCCAGTACTTC. The encoded protein is CAWSGGRETQYF. The rearrangement links TRBV30 to TRBJ2-5; perhaps TRBD1 as D (6 bases). Per the germline V gene, CDR1 is GTSNPN and CDR2 is SVGIG (reference sequence). The V gene lost 1 base and the J gene lost 4 bases, with 7 bases spanning the gap. The CDR3 spans 12 residues.

V usage is TRBV9 and J usage is TRBJ2-1, with D maybe TRBD2 (7 bases). With 0 bases removed from V and 8 bases from J, the gap between germline ends came to 15 bases. Germline assignment: CDR1 SGDLS and CDR2 YYNGEE. This CDR3 has 15 amino acids. CDR3 nucleotide sequence: TGTGCCAGCAGCGTAGGAGGGGGGGGCCAGGATGAGCAGTTCTTC. Its protein is CASSVGGGGQDEQFF.

Here the CDR3 DNA reads TGTGCCAGCAGTGAACAGTTTAGCAATCAGCCCCAGCATTTT. Amino acids: CASSEQFSNQPQHF. The chain joins TRBV2 to TRBJ1-5; no clear D. The V end lost 2 bases, the J end lost 0 bases, and 5 bases lay between the germline ends. This CDR3 region has 14 residues. The germline V gene has CDR1 SNHLY and CDR2 FYNNEI. The variable domain in full, with the rest retrieved from reference TRBV2 and TRBJ1-5, is EPEVTQTPSHQVTQMGQEVILRCVPISNHLYFYWYRQILGQKVEFLVSFYNNEISEKSEIFDDQFSVERPDGSNFTLKIRSTKLEDSAMYFCASSEQFSNQPQHFGDGTRLSIL.

In DNA form, the CDR3 reads TGTGCCATCGGGGAATCTAACTATGGCTACACCTTC. It is translated as CAIGESNYGYTF. The chain carries TRBV28 and TRBJ1-2; D gene uncertain. The germline V gene encodes CDR1 MDHEN and CDR2 SYDVKM. V dropped 10 bases and J dropped 0 bases, with 9 bases sitting between them. This CDR3 region has 12 residues.

This clone occurred once. The rearrangement joins TRBV7-2 to TRBJ2-2; 11 bases match TRBD2. Germline V CDR1 and CDR2: SGHTA, FQGNSA. The ends lost 1 base at V and 3 bases at J; junction bases unmatched: 7. The CDR3 is made up of 18 amino acids. As DNA, the CDR3 is TGTGCCAGCAGCTTAGACATAGCGGGGGGGCCCCACACCGGGGAGCTGTTTTTT. It specifies CASSLDIAGGPHTGELFF. Based on the CDR3 plus reference TRBV7-2 and TRBJ2-2, the full variable domain is GAGVSQSPSNKVTEKGKDVELRCDPISGHTALYWYRQSLGQGLEFLIYFQGNSAPDKSGLPSDRFSAERTGGSVSTLTIQRTQQEDSAVYLCASSLDIAGGPHTGELFFGEGSRLTVL.

The chain carries TRBV19 and TRBJ1-4; D is uncertain. The germline V and J ends were trimmed by 5 bases and 7 bases, with 8 bases remaining between them. The CDR3 is made up of 12 amino acids. Per the germline V gene, CDR1 is LNHDA and CDR2 is SQIVND (reference sequence). Written as DNA, the CDR3 is TGTGCCAGTAGTTTACTCGGTGAAAAACTGTTTTTT. Translating gives CASSLLGEKLFF.

This chain joins TRBV30 and TRBJ1-1; TRBD1 is a possible D gene (5 bases). The germline V and J ends were trimmed by 8 bases and 5 bases, with 18 bases remaining between them. CDR1 is GTSNPN and CDR2 is SVGIG in the germline V gene (reference sequence). The CDR3 sequence is 13 residues long. The CDR3 region has the DNA TGTGCCGCCCTCGGGGGGGACCAAACTGAAGCTTTCTTT. Encoded protein: CAALGGDQTEAFF.

Only one count was recorded for this clone. The rearrangement links TRBV28 to TRBJ2-3, with TRBD1 matching 9 bases. Germline V lookup: CDR1 MDHEN, CDR2 SYDVKM. Germline trimming cut 2 bases from V and 8 bases from J; bases unmatched to any gene: 8. The CDR3 loop spans 15 amino acids. The DNA for the CDR3 is TGTGCCAGCAGTTTAAGGGACAGGGCTCCGGGTACGCAGTATTTT. Its translation: CASSLRDRAPGTQYF. The full variable domain, rest sourced from reference TRBV28 and TRBJ2-3, is DVKVTQSSRYLVKRTGEKVFLECVQDMDHENMFWYRQDPGLGLRLIYFSYDVKMKEKGDIPEGYSVSREKKERFSLILESASTNQTSMYLCASSLRDRAPGTQYFGPGTRLTVL.

This clone was seen a few times. The rearrangement links TRBV4-3 to TRBJ2-5; D is possibly TRBD2 (6 bases). Germline V gene sequence: CDR1 LGHNA, CDR2 YSLEER. Trimming left V 4 bases short and J 0 bases short, with 15 bases between. The CDR3 has 16 residues. The chain's CDR3 is CASSRGDPRYQETQYF. CDR3 DNA sequence: TGCGCCAGCAGCCGGGGGGACCCGAGGTACCAAGAGACCCAGTACTTC.

The chain uses TRBV7-8 and TRBJ1-5, with D hard to call. The germline gives CDR1 SGHVS, CDR2 FQNEAQ. The V gene lost 5 bases and the J gene lost 5 bases, with 7 bases spanning the gap. The CDR3 totals 12 residues. DNA for the CDR3: TGTGCCAGCAGCACGCAGGATCAGCCCCAGCATTTT. Protein sequence: CASSTQDQPQHF.

The chain couples TRBV28 to TRBJ1-3, with D possibly TRBD1 on 5 matching bases. Looked up from germline, CDR1 is MDHEN and CDR2 is SYDVKM. V was pared by 8 bases and J by 0 bases, with 11 bases between. The CDR3 covers 14 residues. The CDR3 protein is CASRGTNSGNTIYF. In DNA, the CDR3 is TGTGCCAGCCGAGGGACTAACTCTGGAAACACCATATATTTT.

This clone occurred once. The V gene is TRBV15, the J gene TRBJ2-5, with 12 bases lining up with TRBD2. Per germline, CDR1 LNHNV and CDR2 YYDKDF (reference sequence). CDR3 length: 15 residues. The V and J ends lost 0 bases and 5 bases, in that order; junction bases with no gene match: 1. CDR3 bases: TGTGCCACCAGCAGAGATCTAGCGGGAGGGGAGACCCAGTACTTC. This gives the protein CATSRDLAGGETQYF.

The gene calls are TRBV7-2 and TRBJ1-5; 10 bases line up with TRBD1. CDR1 and CDR2 from the germline V gene are SGHTA and FQGNSA. V shed 1 base and J 5 bases; nucleotides not matched to a gene: 2. CDR3 length: 15 amino acids. The DNA of the CDR3 is TGTGCCAGCAGCTTAGTGGGGACAGGGGATCAGCCCCAGCATTTT. It encodes CASSLVGTGDQPQHF.